This is a list of T cell receptor beta chains from one sample in a study of blood T cell repertoires in COVID-19. Sequenced by immunoSEQ multiplex PCR; TCRdb stores in-frame clones only, minus some. The data show under 200,000 clones, roughly 88% seen once. Sequencing was performed on peripheral blood. Receptors originate from a man between 18 and 35 years old with COVID-19, enrolled during active disease. Both conserved end residues are part of each CDR3. The order of the fields is D gene, J gene, V gene, clone size, CDR3 DNA, CDR3 protein. A D gene is named only where the DNA matches it firmly. Where a row states a size, it is once, few, many or the class of an expanded clone; other rows omit it.

D: NA; J: TRBJ1-5; V: TRBV19; size: NA; DNA: TGTGCCAGTAGTATTGGGCAGGGAGGTCAGCCCCAGCATTTT; CDR3: CASSIGQGGQPQHF
D: NA; J: TRBJ2-7; V: TRBV14; size: NA; DNA: TGTGCCAGCAGTAGAGACTCCTACGAGCAGTACTTC; CDR3: CASSRDSYEQYF
D: NA; J: TRBJ2-7; V: TRBV4-3; size: NA; DNA: TGCGCCAGCAGCCTGGGGCTGACCTACGAGCAGTACTTC; CDR3: CASSLGLTYEQYF
D: NA; J: TRBJ1-1; V: TRBV10-2; size: NA; DNA: TGCGCCAGCAGTGAAAGCCGGTTGAACACTGAAGCTTTCTTT; CDR3: CASSESRLNTEAFF
D: NA; J: TRBJ2-7; V: TRBV7-9; size: NA; DNA: TGTGCCAGCAGCGGACCGGGACAGACTCGGGGGGAGCAGTACTTC; CDR3: CASSGPGQTRGEQYF
D: TRBD1; J: TRBJ1-5; V: TRBV14; size: NA; DNA: TGTGCCAGCAGCCCGACAGGGTCCTTTCAGCCCCAGCATTTT; CDR3: CASSPTGSFQPQHF
D: TRBD2; J: TRBJ2-1; V: TRBV7-8; size: NA; DNA: TGTGCCAGCAGCCCCTACCGGGGGGAGTCTAGCGGGAGAAAAAATGAGCAGTTCTTC; CDR3: CASSPYRGESSGRKNEQFF
D: NA; J: TRBJ2-1; V: TRBV24-1; size: NA; DNA: TGTGCCACCAGTGATGGCCCCAGGGCCTACAATGAGCAGTTCTTC; CDR3: CATSDGPRAYNEQFF
D: NA; J: TRBJ2-1; V: TRBV3-1/TRBV3-2; size: NA; DNA: TGTGCCAGCAGCCAAGTTAGCGTCAATGAGCAGTTCTTC; CDR3: CASSQVSVNEQFF
D: NA; J: TRBJ1-1; V: TRBV11-2; size: NA; DNA: TGTGCCAGCAGCTTAGACCCAGGGTTCGGTGAAGCTTTCTTT; CDR3: CASSLDPGFGEAFF
D: NA; J: TRBJ2-7; V: TRBV5-4; size: once; DNA: TGTGCCAGCAGCTTGGGGACGGGGTTCTCCTACGAGCAGTACTTC; CDR3: CASSLGTGFSYEQYF
D: NA; J: TRBJ2-7; V: TRBV4-3; size: NA; DNA: TGCGCCAGCAGCCAAGATTACGGCTACGAGCAGTACTTC; CDR3: CASSQDYGYEQYF
D: TRBD1; J: TRBJ2-7; V: TRBV6-1; size: NA; DNA: TGTGCCAGCAGTGACCGGACAGGGGGCCTGAACGAGCAGTACTTC; CDR3: CASSDRTGGLNEQYF
D: TRBD2; J: TRBJ2-3; V: TRBV7-9; size: NA; DNA: TGTGCCAGCACCCGGGGTAGCGGGAGGGCGGATACGCAGTATTTT; CDR3: CASTRGSGRADTQYF
D: NA; J: TRBJ2-1; V: TRBV12-3/TRBV12-4; size: NA; DNA: TGTGCCAGCAGTTTCGGGACTCCCAATGAGCAGTTCTTC; CDR3: CASSFGTPNEQFF
D: NA; J: TRBJ2-5; V: TRBV7-3; size: once; DNA: TGTGCCAGCAGCTTAAACGGGGGTGGAGAGACCCAGTACTTC; CDR3: CASSLNGGGETQYF
D: TRBD1; J: TRBJ2-3; V: TRBV13; size: NA; DNA: TGTGCCAGCAGCCGGACCGGCCTCCGGGACAGAGGGGTAGATACGCAGTATTTT; CDR3: CASSRTGLRDRGVDTQYF
D: TRBD2; J: TRBJ2-7; V: TRBV5-4; size: few; DNA: TGTGCCAGCAGCGGGAGGGGTTTGAGCGAGCAGTACTTC; CDR3: CASSGRGLSEQYF
D: NA; J: TRBJ2-6; V: TRBV11-2; size: NA; DNA: TGTGCCAGCAGCTTAGAGTGGCCGGGGGCCAACGTCCTGACTTTC; CDR3: CASSLEWPGANVLTF
D: TRBD1; J: TRBJ1-5; V: TRBV6-5; size: once; DNA: TGTGCCAGCAGCCCCGGACAGGGAGGCCAGCCCCAGCATTTT; CDR3: CASSPGQGGQPQHF
D: NA; J: TRBJ1-6; V: TRBV4-3; size: NA; DNA: TGCGCCAGCAGCCAAGTAACAGAATATAATTCACCCCTCCACTTT; CDR3: CASSQVTEYNSPLHF
D: TRBD2; J: TRBJ2-1; V: TRBV6-5; size: NA; DNA: TGTGCCAGCAGTTCCTCTAGCGGGTCCCACAATGAGCAGTTCTTC; CDR3: CASSSSSGSHNEQFF
D: TRBD1; J: TRBJ1-2; V: TRBV4-1; size: NA; DNA: TGCGCCAGCAGCCAGGCAGGGGGGTATGGCTACACCTTC; CDR3: CASSQAGGYGYTF
D: TRBD2; J: TRBJ2-1; V: TRBV28; size: NA; DNA: TGTGCCAGCAAGACAGGGGGGACTAGCGGGAGCAATGAGCAGTTCTTC; CDR3: CASKTGGTSGSNEQFF
D: TRBD1; J: TRBJ1-2; V: TRBV5-1; size: NA; DNA: TGCGCCAGCAGCTCGGGGACAGTACGGGGCTACACCTTC; CDR3: CASSSGTVRGYTF
D: NA; J: TRBJ1-1; V: TRBV7-9; size: NA; DNA: TGTGCCAGCAGCCCTAGACAGGCGAGCTCTATTAACACTGAAGCTTTCTTT; CDR3: CASSPRQASSINTEAFF
D: TRBD2; J: TRBJ2-1; V: TRBV4-3; size: NA; DNA: TGCGCCAGCAGCCGAGATAGCGGGAGGCCCTTTGATGAGCAGTTCTTC; CDR3: CASSRDSGRPFDEQFF
D: NA; J: TRBJ2-2; V: TRBV9; size: NA; DNA: TGTGCCAGCAGCCCCTTAGGGCCATCGGGGGGGGAGCTGTTTTTT; CDR3: CASSPLGPSGGELFF
D: TRBD2; J: TRBJ2-3; V: TRBV7-8; size: NA; DNA: TGTGCCAGCAGCTTAACCCGTGGAGCGGGAGGCACAGATACGCAGTATTTT; CDR3: CASSLTRGAGGTDTQYF
D: NA; J: TRBJ2-1; V: TRBV19; size: few; DNA: TGTGCCAGTAGTATAGATCCGTCAGGCCTAAACTACAATGAGCAGTTCTTC; CDR3: CASSIDPSGLNYNEQFF
D: TRBD2; J: TRBJ2-7; V: TRBV3-1/TRBV3-2; size: NA; DNA: TGTGCCAGCAGCCTCGGACTAGCGGGAGGATACGAGCAGTACTTC; CDR3: CASSLGLAGGYEQYF
D: NA; J: TRBJ2-3; V: TRBV11-2; size: NA; DNA: TGTGCCAGCAGCCGCGGAAGCACAGATACGCAGTATTTT; CDR3: CASSRGSTDTQYF
D: TRBD1; J: TRBJ2-1; V: TRBV11-3; size: NA; DNA: TGTGCCAGCAGCGCCGTCCGGGACAGGGGAACGATTGAGCAGTTCTTC; CDR3: CASSAVRDRGTIEQFF
D: NA; J: TRBJ2-2; V: TRBV30; size: NA; DNA: TGTGCCTGGAGTAGCGACCAGGGGGGCACCGGGGAGCTGTTTTTT; CDR3: CAWSSDQGGTGELFF
D: TRBD2; J: TRBJ2-3; V: TRBV5-4; size: NA; DNA: TGTGCCAGCAGCTTGTTGGCTAGCGGGAGTAGAGATACGCAGTATTTT; CDR3: CASSLLASGSRDTQYF
D: NA; J: TRBJ1-1; V: TRBV5-5; size: NA; DNA: TGTGCCAGCAGCTTTTTTCCCCTCAACACTGAAGCTTTCTTT; CDR3: CASSFFPLNTEAFF
D: NA; J: TRBJ2-7; V: TRBV5-5; size: NA; DNA: TGTGCCAGCAGCTTGGCCCGGCAGGGGCAGGACGAGCAGTACTTC; CDR3: CASSLARQGQDEQYF
D: TRBD2; J: TRBJ2-5; V: TRBV28; size: NA; DNA: TGTGCCAGCAGGGGGACTACCCAAGAGACCCAGTACTTC; CDR3: CASRGTTQETQYF
D: TRBD1; J: TRBJ2-6; V: TRBV3-1/TRBV3-2; size: NA; DNA: TGTGCCAGCAGCCAAGGGACAGGGCTTTCTGGGGCCAACGTCCTGACTTTC; CDR3: CASSQGTGLSGANVLTF
D: NA; J: TRBJ2-7; V: TRBV28; size: few; DNA: TGTGCCAGCAGTTCCCTCGACTACTACGAGCAGTACTTC; CDR3: CASSSLDYYEQYF
D: TRBD1; J: TRBJ1-3; V: TRBV19; size: NA; DNA: TGTGCCAGTAGTCCCAGGACAGGGGCACCTGGAAACACCATATATTTT; CDR3: CASSPRTGAPGNTIYF
D: TRBD2; J: TRBJ2-1; V: TRBV13; size: NA; DNA: TGTGCCAGCAGCCTGGGACTAGCGGAGGACCGGTTCTTC; CDR3: CASSLGLAEDRFF
D: NA; J: TRBJ2-2; V: TRBV15; size: NA; DNA: TGTGCCACCAGCAACGGGTACACCGGGGAGCTGTTTTTT; CDR3: CATSNGYTGELFF
D: TRBD1; J: TRBJ1-2; V: TRBV4-1; size: NA; DNA: TGCGCCAGCAGCCAAGAGCTCCGGACAGGGGGCGGCTATGGCTACACCTTC; CDR3: CASSQELRTGGGYGYTF
D: NA; J: TRBJ1-2; V: TRBV6-6; size: NA; DNA: TGTGCCAGCAGTTACTATCGAGCCAACTATGGCTACACCTTC; CDR3: CASSYYRANYGYTF
D: TRBD2; J: TRBJ2-1; V: TRBV20-1; size: NA; DNA: TGCAGTGCTAGTTGGCTAGCGGGAGGAGGCAATGAGCAGTTCTTC; CDR3: CSASWLAGGGNEQFF
D: NA; J: TRBJ2-7; V: TRBV27; size: NA; DNA: TGTGCCAGCAGTTTAATAGGGACAACCCCAGGGTACGAGCAGTACTTC; CDR3: CASSLIGTTPGYEQYF
D: TRBD1; J: TRBJ2-5; V: TRBV5-6; size: NA; DNA: TGTGCCAGCAGCTCGGACAGGGCAGAGACCCAGTACTTC; CDR3: CASSSDRAETQYF
D: NA; J: TRBJ2-7; V: TRBV24-1; size: NA; DNA: TGTGCCACCAGTGATTTACAAATCAGGGAAATGGCTTACGAGCAGTACTTC; CDR3: CATSDLQIREMAYEQYF
D: NA; J: TRBJ1-1; V: TRBV20-1; size: NA; DNA: TGCAGCACCTACTACTATGAAGCTTTCTTT; CDR3: CSTYYYEAFF